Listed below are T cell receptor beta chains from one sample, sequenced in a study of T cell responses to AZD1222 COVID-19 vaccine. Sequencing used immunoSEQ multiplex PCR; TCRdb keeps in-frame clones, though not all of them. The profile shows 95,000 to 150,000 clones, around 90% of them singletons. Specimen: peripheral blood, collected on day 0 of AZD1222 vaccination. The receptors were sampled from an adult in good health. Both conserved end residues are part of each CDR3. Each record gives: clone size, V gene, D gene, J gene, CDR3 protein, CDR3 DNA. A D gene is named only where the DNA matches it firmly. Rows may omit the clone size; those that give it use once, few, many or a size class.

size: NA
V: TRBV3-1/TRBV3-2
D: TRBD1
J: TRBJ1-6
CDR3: CASSQDWGQGGSPLHF
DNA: TGTGCCAGCAGCCAAGATTGGGGACAGGGAGGTTCACCCCTCCACTTT

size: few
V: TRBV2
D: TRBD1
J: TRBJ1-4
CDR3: CASSEGTVGLFF
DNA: TGTGCCAGCAGTGAGGGGACAGTGGGGCTGTTTTTT

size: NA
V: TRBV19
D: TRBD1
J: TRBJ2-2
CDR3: CASSPSGQGSGGELFF
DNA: TGTGCCAGTAGTCCCTCGGGACAGGGATCGGGCGGGGAGCTGTTTTTT

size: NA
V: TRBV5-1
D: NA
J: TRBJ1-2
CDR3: CASSLSGANGYTF
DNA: TGCGCCAGCAGCTTGTCTGGGGCGAATGGCTACACCTTC

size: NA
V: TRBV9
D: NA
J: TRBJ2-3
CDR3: CASSVARTVNRNTQYF
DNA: TGTGCCAGCAGCGTAGCCCGGACCGTCAATAGAAATACGCAGTATTTT

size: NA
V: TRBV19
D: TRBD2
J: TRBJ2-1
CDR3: CASSPGGPVEQFF
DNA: TGTGCCAGTAGTCCGGGGGGGCCGGTTGAGCAGTTCTTC

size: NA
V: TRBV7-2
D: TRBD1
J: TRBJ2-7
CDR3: CASSLGTASYEQYF
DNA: TGTGCCAGCAGCTTGGGGACAGCCTCCTACGAGCAGTACTTC

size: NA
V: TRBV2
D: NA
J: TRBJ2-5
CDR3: CASSDGGGGLQETQYF
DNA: TGTGCCAGCAGTGACGGGGGCGGGGGCCTCCAAGAGACCCAGTACTTC

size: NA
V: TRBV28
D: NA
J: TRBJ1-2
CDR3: CASSLWAGSNYGYTF
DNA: TGTGCCAGCAGTTTATGGGCTGGATCTAACTATGGCTACACCTTC

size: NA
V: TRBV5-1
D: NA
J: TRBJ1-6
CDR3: CASSFLPGMRSPLHF
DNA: TGCGCCAGCAGCTTCCTTCCGGGTATGCGTTCACCCCTCCACTTT

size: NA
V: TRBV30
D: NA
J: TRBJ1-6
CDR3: CAWTEQKGVKNSPLHF
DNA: TGTGCCTGGACCGAGCAAAAGGGTGTGAAGAATTCACCCCTCCACTTT

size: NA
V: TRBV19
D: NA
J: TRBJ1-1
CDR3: CASSIGGRDRNTEAFF
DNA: TGTGCCAGTAGTATAGGGGGACGAGATAGGAACACTGAAGCTTTCTTT

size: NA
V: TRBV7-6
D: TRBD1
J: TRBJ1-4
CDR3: CASSLKPRGGEKLFF
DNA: TGTGCCAGCAGCCTAAAGCCCAGGGGGGGTGAAAAACTGTTTTTT

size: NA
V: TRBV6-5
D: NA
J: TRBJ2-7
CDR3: CASSLPTLGGDEQYF
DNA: TGTGCCAGCAGTCTCCCTACTTTGGGTGGGGACGAGCAGTACTTC

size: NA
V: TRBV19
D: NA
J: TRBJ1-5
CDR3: CASGRRANNQPQHF
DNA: TGTGCCAGTGGGAGGAGAGCTAACAATCAGCCCCAGCATTTT

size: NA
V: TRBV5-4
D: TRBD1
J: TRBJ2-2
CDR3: CASSPTGEAGELFF
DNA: TGTGCCAGCAGCCCGACAGGGGAGGCCGGGGAGCTGTTTTTT

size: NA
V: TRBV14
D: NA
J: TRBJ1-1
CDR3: CASSQTLGNLEAFF
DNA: TGTGCCAGCAGCCAGACCCTCGGGAACCTTGAAGCTTTCTTT

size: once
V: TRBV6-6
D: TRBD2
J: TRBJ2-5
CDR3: CASSLGLAGGTQYF
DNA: TGTGCCAGCAGTTTAGGACTAGCGGGGGGGACCCAGTACTTC

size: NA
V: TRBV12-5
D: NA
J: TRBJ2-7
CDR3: CASGGIDGTYEQYF
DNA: TGTGCTAGTGGTGGTATAGACGGTACCTACGAGCAGTACTTC

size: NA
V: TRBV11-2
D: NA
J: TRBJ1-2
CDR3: CASSPLGGRGLGGYTF
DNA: TGTGCCAGCAGCCCCCTGGGAGGGAGAGGCCTTGGGGGCTACACCTTC

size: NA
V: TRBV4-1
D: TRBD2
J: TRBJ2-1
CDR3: CASSPLLTSGISNEQFF
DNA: TGCGCCAGCAGCCCCCTCTTGACTAGCGGGATCTCCAATGAGCAGTTCTTC

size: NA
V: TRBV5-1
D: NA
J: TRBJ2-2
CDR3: CASSSPSGELFF
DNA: TGCGCCAGCAGCTCTCCGTCCGGGGAGCTGTTTTTT

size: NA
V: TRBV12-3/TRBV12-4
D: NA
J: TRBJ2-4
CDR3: CASSFSHIQYF
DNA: TGTGCCAGCAGTTTTTCTCACATTCAGTACTTC

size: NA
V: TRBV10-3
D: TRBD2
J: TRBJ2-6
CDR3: CAISEPGLTTSGANVLTF
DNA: TGTGCCATCAGTGAACCGGGACTAACCACCTCTGGGGCCAACGTCCTGACTTTC

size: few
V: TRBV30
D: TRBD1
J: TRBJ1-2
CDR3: CAWRSTGGKGGYTF
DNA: TGTGCCTGGAGGTCGACAGGGGGCAAAGGGGGCTACACCTTC

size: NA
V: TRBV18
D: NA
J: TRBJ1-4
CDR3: CASSPNGWDAGGEKLFF
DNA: TGTGCCAGCTCACCAAACGGATGGGATGCCGGGGGTGAAAAACTGTTTTTT

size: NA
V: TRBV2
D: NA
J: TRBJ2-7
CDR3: CASSLEGRKGEQYF
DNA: TGTGCCAGCTCCCTAGAAGGGAGGAAAGGAGAGCAGTACTTC

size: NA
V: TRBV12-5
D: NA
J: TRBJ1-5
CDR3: CASAPSGSNQPQHF
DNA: TGTGCTAGTGCCCCTTCTGGCAGCAATCAGCCCCAGCATTTT

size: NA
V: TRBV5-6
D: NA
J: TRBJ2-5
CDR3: CASSLVWLGTQYF
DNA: TGTGCCAGCAGCTTAGTCTGGCTAGGGACCCAGTACTTC

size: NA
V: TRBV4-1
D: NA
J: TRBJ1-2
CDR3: CASNRGGYYGYTF
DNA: TGCGCCAGTAATAGGGGCGGATACTATGGCTACACCTTC

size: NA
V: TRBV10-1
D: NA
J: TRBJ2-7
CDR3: CATAGSRDSYEQYF
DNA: TGCGCCACCGCGGGATCGCGGGACAGCTACGAGCAGTACTTC

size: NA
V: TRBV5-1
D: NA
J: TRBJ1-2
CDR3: CASSLIYANYGYTF
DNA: TGCGCCAGCAGCTTGATATACGCGAACTATGGCTACACCTTC

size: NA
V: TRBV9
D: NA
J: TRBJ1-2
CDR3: CASSVVDGYGYTF
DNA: TGTGCCAGCAGCGTAGTAGATGGCTATGGCTACACCTTC

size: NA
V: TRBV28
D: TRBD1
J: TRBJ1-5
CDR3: CASNRGLNQPQHF
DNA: TGTGCCAGCAACAGGGGGCTCAATCAGCCCCAGCATTTT

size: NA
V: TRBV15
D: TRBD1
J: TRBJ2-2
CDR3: CATSRETGIESGELFF
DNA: TGTGCCACCAGCAGAGAGACAGGGATAGAATCCGGGGAGCTGTTTTTT

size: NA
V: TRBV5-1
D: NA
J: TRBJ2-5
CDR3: CASSTEETQYF
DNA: TGCGCCAGCAGCACCGAAGAGACCCAGTACTTC

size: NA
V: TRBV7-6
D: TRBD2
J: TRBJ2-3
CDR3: CASSPRGGLTDTQYF
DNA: TGTGCCAGCAGCCCCCGGGGGGGCCTCACAGATACGCAGTATTTT

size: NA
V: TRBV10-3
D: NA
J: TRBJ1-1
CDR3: CAIKGNLKGTEAFF
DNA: TGTGCCATCAAGGGGAATTTGAAGGGTACTGAAGCTTTCTTT

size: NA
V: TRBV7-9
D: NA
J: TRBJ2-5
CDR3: CASSSETQETQYF
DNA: TGTGCCAGCAGCTCCGAGACCCAAGAGACCCAGTACTTC

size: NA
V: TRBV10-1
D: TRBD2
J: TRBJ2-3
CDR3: CASSATGERGGGDTQYF
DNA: TGCGCCAGCAGCGCTACCGGCGAGCGGGGGGGAGGGGATACGCAGTATTTT

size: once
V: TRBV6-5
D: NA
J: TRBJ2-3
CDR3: CASSYQGSTDTQYF
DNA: TGTGCCAGCAGTTACCAGGGGAGCACAGATACGCAGTATTTT

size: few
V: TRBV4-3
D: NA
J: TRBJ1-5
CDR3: CASSLDLDQPQHF
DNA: TGCGCCAGCAGCCTGGACCTCGATCAGCCCCAGCATTTT

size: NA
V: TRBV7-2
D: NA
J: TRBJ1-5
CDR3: CASSDQGLKNQPQHF
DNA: TGTGCCAGCAGCGATCAGGGACTTAAGAATCAGCCCCAGCATTTT

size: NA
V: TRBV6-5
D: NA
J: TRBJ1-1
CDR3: CASDRGPNTEAFF
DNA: TGTGCCAGCGATCGGGGTCCGAACACTGAAGCTTTCTTT

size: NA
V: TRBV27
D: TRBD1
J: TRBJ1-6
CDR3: CASSSIRTGGISNSPLHF
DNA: TGTGCCAGCAGTTCAATCCGGACAGGGGGCATATCTAATTCACCCCTCCACTTT

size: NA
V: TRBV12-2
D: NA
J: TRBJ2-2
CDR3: CASRHTTRTENTGELFF
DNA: TGTGCAAGTCGCCACACAACAAGGACAGAGAACACCGGGGAGCTGTTTTTT

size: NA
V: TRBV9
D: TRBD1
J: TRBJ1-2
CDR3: CASSVGSGGGYGYTF
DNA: TGTGCCAGCAGCGTAGGCTCAGGGGGGGGCTATGGCTACACCTTC

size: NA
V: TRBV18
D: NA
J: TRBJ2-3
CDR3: CASSRRDGRTDTQYF
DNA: TGTGCCAGCTCACGCCGGGACGGTCGAACAGATACGCAGTATTTT

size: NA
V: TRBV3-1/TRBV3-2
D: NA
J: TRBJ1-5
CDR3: CASSQDRNNQPQHF
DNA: TGTGCCAGCAGCCAAGACAGGAACAATCAGCCCCAGCATTTT

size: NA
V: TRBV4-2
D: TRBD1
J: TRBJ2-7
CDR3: CASSQRPAGGYEQYF
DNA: TGTGCCAGCAGCCAACGCCCCGCAGGGGGCTACGAGCAGTACTTC

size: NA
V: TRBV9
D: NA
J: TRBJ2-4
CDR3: CASRTRPRGSKNIQYF
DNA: TGTGCCAGCAGGACTCGTCCTAGGGGGAGCAAAAACATTCAGTACTTC

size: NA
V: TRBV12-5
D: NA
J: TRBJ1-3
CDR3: CASGLGEDLRSGNTIYF
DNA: TGTGCTAGTGGTCTTGGTGAGGATCTGCGCTCTGGAAACACCATATATTTT

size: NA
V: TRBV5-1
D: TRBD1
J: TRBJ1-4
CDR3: CASSLGQGATNEKLFF
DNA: TGCGCCAGCAGCCTAGGACAGGGGGCGACTAATGAAAAACTGTTTTTT

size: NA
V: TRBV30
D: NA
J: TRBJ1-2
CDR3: CAWSVPIFPYGYTF
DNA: TGTGCCTGGAGTGTGCCAATATTTCCTTATGGCTACACCTTC